Presented here are 32 T cell receptor beta chains from one specimen sequenced in a study of patients and donors after allogeneic stem cell transplantation. TCRdb fed the RT-PCR reads into MiXCR, producing one record per CDR3 protein. The data hold roughly 960,000 distinct CDR3 sequences, with over 15% observed a single time. The sample was blood, either unsorted or a sorted T cell fraction (not recorded which). Receptors were obtained from a human donor who was either an allogeneic HSCT recipient or a stem cell or donor lymphocyte infusion donor (not recorded which). It is not recorded whose cells these are; they may come from a transplant donor.

V usage is TRBV18 and J usage is TRBJ2-5, with TRBD2 matching 10 bases. With V trimmed by 3 bases and J by 1 base, 8 bases remained unmatched. Germline CDR1 KGHSH, CDR2 LQKENI. The CDR3 loop spans 17 amino acids. This chain's CDR3 is CASSPVAGGRLQETQYF. The CDR3 DNA reads as TGTGCCAGCTCACCCGTAGCGGGGGGCCGTCTCCAAGAGACCCAGTACTTC.

This clonotype was recorded a few times. The CDR3 protein is CSVSSLHSYEQYF. The CDR3 region has the DNA TGCAGCGTTTCTTCTCTACACTCCTACGAGCAGTACTTC. The V and J genes are TRBV29-1 and TRBJ2-7; D uncertain. The CDR3 contains 13 residues. CDR1 and CDR2 (germline): SQVTM, ANQGSEA. Trimming pared 5 bases from V and 0 bases from J, leaving 11 bases between.

The rearrangement links TRBV19 to TRBJ1-1; D gene uncertain. The CDR3 totals 15 residues. Germline V CDR1 and CDR2: LNHDA, SQIVND (reference sequence). Trimming stripped 2 bases from V and 1 base from J, with 11 bases between. The CDR3 region has the DNA TGTGCCAGTAGTATATTCAACCTTCCGAACACTGAAGCTTTCTTT. Encoded protein: CASSIFNLPNTEAFF.

J is TRBJ2-3 and V is TRBV12-3 or TRBV12-4; D is tentatively TRBD1 or TRBD2 (5 bases each). The CDR3 spans 16 residues. V gave up 3 bases and J gave up 0 bases, with 13 bases separating them. The CDR3 DNA sequence: TGTGCCAGCAGTTTCAGAGGGGAATCTAGCACAGATACGCAGTATTTT. This translates into CASSFRGESSTDTQYF.

The chain has TRBV9 and TRBJ2-2; TRBD2 aligns across 12 bases. This CDR3 has 18 residues. Germline CDR1 is SGDLS and CDR2 is YYNGEE. With 0 bases clipped from V and 1 base from J, the junction kept 4 bases outside the gene matches. CDR3 in DNA: TGTGCCAGCAGCGTAGGCCCTAGCGGGAGGGGGAACACCGGGGAGCTGTTTTTT. This encodes CASSVGPSGRGNTGELFF.

This clonotype has at least ten counts. CDR3 bases: TGTGCCAGCAGCACAGGACTCTCCCTTAGCGAGCAGTACTTC. Protein: CASSTGLSLSEQYF. V and J are TRBV12-3 or TRBV12-4 and TRBJ2-7; tentatively, D is TRBD1 or TRBD2 (5 bases each). V dropped 6 bases and J dropped 6 bases, with 18 bases sitting between them. There are 14 residues in the CDR3.

This clonotype was observed a few times. The V and J genes are TRBV7-2 and TRBJ2-3, with 14 bases matching TRBD2. There are 17 residues in the CDR3. Germline lookup yields CDR1 SGHTA and CDR2 FQGNSA. The trim removed 3 bases at V and 2 bases at J, leaving 4 bases unmatched. CDR3 protein: CASSFGLAGGFTDTQYF. The DNA of the CDR3 is TGTGCCAGCAGCTTTGGACTAGCGGGGGGTTTCACAGATACGCAGTATTTT. The whole variable domain, filled in from reference TRBV7-2 and TRBJ2-3, reads GAGVSQSPSNKVTEKGKDVELRCDPISGHTALYWYRQSLGQGLEFLIYFQGNSAPDKSGLPSDRFSAERTGGSVSTLTIQRTQQEDSAVYLCASSFGLAGGFTDTQYFGPGTRLTVL.

The J gene is TRBJ2-7, the V gene TRBV5-6; D possibly corresponds to TRBD2 (6 bases). Germline V lookup: CDR1 SGHDT, CDR2 YYEEEE. V lost 4 bases and J 3 bases, leaving 23 bases between the germline ends. The CDR3 spans 17 residues. The CDR3 region is CASSLFIGGGTHYEQYF. CDR3 in DNA: TGTGCCAGCAGCCTGTTCATAGGAGGCGGGACCCACTACGAGCAGTACTTC.

Only a few counts were recorded for this clonotype. This rearrangement joins TRBV18 to TRBJ2-7; TRBD1 or TRBD2 may be the D gene (5 bases each). The ends were cut back, 1 base at V and 2 bases at J, with 12 bases in the middle. The CDR3 length is 15 residues. Per the germline V gene, CDR1 is KGHSH and CDR2 is LQKENI. The DNA of the CDR3 is TGTGCCAGCTCACCACGCGAGGGGCCGGCCTACGAGCAGTACTTC. It yields the protein CASSPREGPAYEQYF.

This clonotype came up many times. The chain has TRBV9 and TRBJ2-1; 9 bases are a match to TRBD2. CDR1 and CDR2 (germline): SGDLS, YYNGEE. This CDR3 is built from 15 residues. The V gene end was trimmed by 5 bases and the J gene end by 2 bases; junction bases not matched to a gene: 5. CDR3 loop: CASSYAGGPYNEQFF. Written as DNA, the CDR3 is TGTGCCAGCAGTTATGCGGGGGGGCCCTACAATGAGCAGTTCTTC.

The chain carries TRBV4-3 and TRBJ2-3; TRBD1 or TRBD2 may be the D gene (6 bases each). CDR3 length: 17 amino acids. Germline CDR1 and CDR2: LGHNA and YSLEER. V lost 3 bases and J 0 bases, leaving 16 bases between the germline ends. CDR3 nucleotides: TGCGCCAGCAGCCAGTCAACCGGGGGCTTAAGCACAGATACGCAGTATTTT. This translates into CASSQSTGGLSTDTQYF.

In its sample, this clonotype was seen a few times. A much more abundant neighbour one base away suggests this may be a read error. The rearrangement links TRBV2 to TRBJ2-1, with D unresolved. The CDR3 spans 11 residues. Germline CDR1 is SNHLY and CDR2 is FYNNEI. V was shortened by 7 bases and J by 4 bases, with 5 bases between the two germline ends. This CDR3 reads CASNPYNEQFF. As DNA, the CDR3 is TGTGCCAGCAACCCTTACAATGAGCAGTTCTTC. The variable domain in full, completed from reference TRBV2 and TRBJ2-1, reads EPEVTQTPSHQVTQMGQEVILRCVPISNHLYFYWYRQILGQKVEFLVSFYNNEISEKSEIFDDQFSVERPDGSNFTLKIRSTKLEDSAMYFCASNPYNEQFFGPGTRLTVL.

This clonotype came up once. V gene TRBV20-1 combines with J gene TRBJ1-1; D uncertain. The CDR3 runs 13 residues. The germline gives CDR1 DFQATT, CDR2 SNEGSKA (reference sequence). Between the trimmed V and J ends, which lost 1 base and 3 bases, there was a span of 9 bases. CDR3 in DNA: TGCAGTGCTAGAGGGCCCAGGTACACTGAAGCTTTCTTT. Translating gives CSARGPRYTEAFF.

This clonotype was picked up many times. The J gene is TRBJ2-2, the V gene TRBV12-3 or TRBV12-4, with D maybe TRBD2 (6 bases). Trimming took off 7 bases at V and 4 bases at J, with 10 bases between the two ends. CDR3 length: 13 amino acids. Written as DNA, the CDR3 is TGTGCCAGCACCCGGGGAGGCACCGGGGAGCTGTTTTTT. Translated: CASTRGGTGELFF.

This clonotype has more than one count but fewer than ten. The chain recombines TRBV12-3 or TRBV12-4 with TRBJ1-5; D is perhaps TRBD1 (5 bases). The length of the CDR3 is 14 residues. Deletions cut 5 bases from V and 3 bases from J, with 11 bases between. CDR3 DNA: TGTGCCAGCAGTCGTCCGGGACCCAATCAGCCCCAGCATTTT. It codes for CASSRPGPNQPQHF.

CDR3 bases: TGTGCCAGCAGTTTGCAGACAGGGATGCACGAGCAGTACTTC. Translating gives CASSLQTGMHEQYF. The V and J genes are TRBV12-3 or TRBV12-4 and TRBJ2-7, with 7 bases matching TRBD1. After removal of 3 bases from V and 5 bases from J, the junction contained 7 bases not matched to a gene. This CDR3 contains 14 residues.

CDR3 DNA: TGCAGTGCTAGGCGGGACCAGGGTCAAGAGACCCAGTACTTC. As protein: CSARRDQGQETQYF. The genes are TRBV20-1 and TRBJ2-5, with a tentative D call TRBD2 (6 bases). CDR3 size: 14 residues. The germline V gene encodes CDR1 DFQATT and CDR2 SNEGSKA (reference sequence). Trimming removed 3 bases from V and 2 bases from J, with 13 bases in between.

The V call is TRBV11-2, the J call TRBJ2-7, with 13 bases that match TRBD2. Germline loops: CDR1 SGHAT, CDR2 FQNNGV. The CDR3 sequence is 18 residues long. The V and J ends lost 1 base and 0 bases, in that order; junction bases with no gene match: 6. The CDR3 bases are TGTGCCAGCAGCTTAGTAGGACTAGCGGGAGTGGGCTCCTACGAGCAGTACTTC. Residues: CASSLVGLAGVGSYEQYF.

In its sample, this clonotype was seen many times. The chain employs TRBV12-5 and TRBJ2-1; D is unresolved. Deletions cut 2 bases from V and 9 bases from J, with 11 bases between. This CDR3 spans 13 amino acids. Germline V gene sequence: CDR1 LGHNT, CDR2 FRNRAP. In DNA form, the CDR3 reads TGTGCTAGTGGTTTGAACCCTCTGGGTGAGCAGTTCTTC. It yields the protein CASGLNPLGEQFF. Supplemented by reference TRBV12-5 and TRBJ2-1, the full variable domain reads DARVTQTPRHKVTEMGQEVTMRCQPILGHNTVFWYRQTMMQGLELLAYFRNRAPLDDSGMPKDRFSAEMPDATLATLKIQPSEPRDSAVYFCASGLNPLGEQFFGPGTRLTVL.

In its sample, this clonotype was seen a few times. The CDR3 region has the DNA TGTGCCAGCATCATTCTCCCGGGACAGGGTAAGGCTTTCTTT. Its translation is CASIILPGQGKAFF. The chain employs TRBV12-3 or TRBV12-4 and TRBJ1-1, with 9 bases lining up with TRBD1. CDR3 size: 14 residues. V lost 7 bases, J lost 11 bases, and 14 bases stayed unmatched.

The chain uses TRBV5-6 and TRBJ2-1; D possibly uses TRBD1 or TRBD2 (5 bases each). Germline V gives CDR1 SGHDT, CDR2 YYEEEE. V was pared by 6 bases and J by 0 bases, with 13 bases between. The CDR3 runs to 15 residues. The CDR3 protein is CASNSGDLSYNEQFF. DNA of the CDR3: TGTGCCAGCAATTCTGGGGACCTCTCCTACAATGAGCAGTTCTTC. The entire variable domain, with the rest obtained from reference TRBV5-6 and TRBJ2-1, is as follows: DAGVTQSPTHLIKTRGQQVTLRCSPKSGHDTVSWYQQALGQGPQFIFQYYEEEERQRGNFPDRFSGHQFPNYSSELNVNALLLGDSALYLCASNSGDLSYNEQFFGPGTRLTVL.

This clonotype was detected ten times or more. This chain links TRBV4-3 with TRBJ1-2; TRBD1 agrees at 7 bases. This CDR3 is built from 16 residues. From germline, CDR1 is LGHNA and CDR2 YSLEER. Unmatched junction bases numbered 7, after V lost 0 bases and J lost 3 bases. The CDR3 coding sequence is TGCGCCAGCAGCCAAGATCGAGGAGGGGGCGACTATGGCTACACCTTC. Amino acid sequence: CASSQDRGGGDYGYTF.

This chain joins TRBV5-1 and TRBJ2-3; tentative D call: TRBD2 (5 bases). Germline lookup yields CDR1 SGHRS and CDR2 YFSETQ. V lost 8 bases, J lost 4 bases, and 14 bases lay in between. The CDR3 is 13 amino acids. Here the CDR3 reads CASKPGLADTQYF. The DNA for the CDR3 is TGCGCCAGTAAACCTGGACTGGCAGATACGCAGTATTTT.

This clonotype was seen only a few times. The V call is TRBV12-3 or TRBV12-4, the J call TRBJ2-3, with D unresolved. V shed 2 bases and J shed 4 bases, with 19 bases lying between them. There are 17 residues in the CDR3. CDR3 residues: CASSLFISGLGADTQYF. The CDR3 region has the DNA TGTGCCAGCAGTTTATTTATTAGTGGGCTAGGCGCAGATACGCAGTATTTT.

V and J are TRBV15 and TRBJ2-3; the D is unclear. V gave up 0 bases and J gave up 0 bases, with 10 bases separating them. Germline assignment: CDR1 LNHNV and CDR2 YYDKDF (reference sequence). The CDR3 totals 16 residues. The CDR3 DNA reads TGTGCCACCAGCAGAGATAGGGCACGAAGCACAGATACGCAGTATTTT. Translating gives CATSRDRARSTDTQYF.

The chain links TRBV12-3 or TRBV12-4 to TRBJ2-2; TRBD2 matches 14 bases. This CDR3 comprises 18 residues. The junction had 9 bases not matched to a gene; V was cut back by 5 bases and J by 4 bases. CDR3: CASSLTSGGARRTGELFF. The CDR3 coding sequence is TGTGCCAGCAGTCTGACTAGCGGGGGGGCCCGTCGCACCGGGGAGCTGTTTTTT.

This chain connects TRBV5-1 to TRBJ2-2, with D tentatively TRBD1 (6 bases). Germline CDR1 SGHRS, CDR2 YFSETQ. Trimming removed 0 bases from V and 3 bases from J, with 15 bases in between. The CDR3 is 17 amino acids. CDR3 nucleotide sequence: TGCGCCAGCAGCTTGGTTCGCAGGGGTAGCGACACCGGGGAGCTGTTTTTT. Residues: CASSLVRRGSDTGELFF.

A few counts support this clonotype. The chain recombines TRBV27 with TRBJ2-7; D might be TRBD2 (5 bases). CDR1 and CDR2 (germline): MNHEY, SMNVEV (reference sequence). V was cut by 6 bases and J by 12 bases, with 18 bases left in between. This CDR3 comprises 12 residues. In DNA form, the CDR3 reads TGTGCCAGCAGACCGTCCGGGATAGGGTTGTACTTC. Its protein product is CASRPSGIGLYF.

This clonotype was observed a handful of times. The chain joins TRBV9 to TRBJ2-3; D may be TRBD2 (7 bases). Germline values: CDR1 SGDLS, CDR2 YYNGEE. CDR3 length equals 15 residues. Trimming took 0 bases from V and 4 from J, leaving 12 bases between them. The CDR3 nucleotides read TGTGCCAGCAGCGTAGGAGGGGGGGTCGCAGATACGCAGTATTTT. Its translation is CASSVGGGVADTQYF. Together with reference TRBV9 and TRBJ2-3, the CDR3 gives the full variable domain: DSGVTQTPKHLITATGQRVTLRCSPRSGDLSVYWYQQSLDQGLQFLIQYYNGEERAKGNILERFSAQQFPDLHSELNLSSLELGDSALYFCASSVGGGVADTQYFGPGTRLTVL.

The chain recombines TRBV19 with TRBJ1-2, with D possibly being TRBD1 (5 bases). From germline, CDR1 is LNHDA and CDR2 SQIVND (reference sequence). V was shortened by 6 bases and J by 0 bases, with 8 bases between the two germline ends. The CDR3 is 13 residues long. CDR3 in amino acids: CASRGAPNYGYTF. In nucleotides, the CDR3 is TGTGCCAGTAGAGGGGCCCCTAACTATGGCTACACCTTC.

This chain joins TRBV7-9 and TRBJ1-1; D uncertain. V lost 1 base and J 2 bases, leaving 8 bases between the germline ends. Germline CDR1 is SEHNR and CDR2 is FQNEAQ (reference sequence). The CDR3 is 14 amino acids. This CDR3 reads CASSLDKLNTEAFF. CDR3 nucleotide sequence: TGTGCCAGCAGCTTAGATAAACTAAACACTGAAGCTTTCTTT.

This clonotype has more than one count but fewer than ten. The V and J genes are TRBV20-1 and TRBJ2-5; 10 nucleotides line up with TRBD2. V was clipped by 3 bases and J by 4 bases; unmatched bases: 11. This CDR3 is built from 16 residues. The germline CDR1 and CDR2 sequences are DFQATT and SNEGSKA (reference sequence). The chain's CDR3 is CSASRLAGARRETQYF. As DNA, the CDR3 is TGCAGTGCTAGTAGGCTAGCGGGGGCCAGACGAGAGACCCAGTACTTC.